Each of the 10 T cell receptor beta chains below was sequenced from the same sample in a study of T cell responses to AZD1222 COVID-19 vaccine. TCRdb's copy holds only in-frame clones and misses some; the assay was immunoSEQ multiplex PCR. The sample lists about 120,000 clones; 80% to 95% were seen once. The material sequenced was peripheral blood, taken 28 days after the second dose of the MenACWY control vaccine. Receptors originate from an adult who received the MenACWY meningococcal vaccine as a control.

This chain connects TRBV9 to TRBJ2-1; D perhaps matches TRBD1 (5 bases). V dropped 4 bases and J dropped 7 bases, with 24 bases sitting between them. CDR1 is SGDLS and CDR2 is YYNGEE in the germline V gene. The CDR3 loop spans 17 amino acids. The chain's CDR3 is CASSPSLGVLWVNEQFF. The CDR3 region has the DNA TGTGCCAGCAGCCCTAGTTTAGGGGTATTGTGGGTTAATGAGCAGTTCTTC.

The table lists this clone with a few counts. The V call is TRBV5-1, the J call TRBJ2-7; 12 nucleotides align to TRBD2. J gave up 0 bases and V 7 bases, and 5 bases lay outside the gene matches. Germline assignment: CDR1 SGHRS and CDR2 YFSETQ. The CDR3 is 15 residues long. In DNA, the CDR3 is TGCGCCAGCCTCCGGACTAGCGGGGTCTCCTACGAGCAGTACTTC. Translation: CASLRTSGVSYEQYF. Variable domain in full (rest from reference TRBV5-1 and TRBJ2-7): KAGVTQTPRYLIKTRGQQVTLSCSPISGHRSVSWYQQTPGQGLQFLFEYFSETQRNKGNFPGRFSGRQFSNSRSEMNVSTLELGDSALYLCASLRTSGVSYEQYFGPGTRLTVT.

The V call is TRBV5-4, the J call TRBJ2-2; 9 nucleotides agree with TRBD1. The CDR3 consists of 16 residues. With V trimmed by 0 bases and J by 7 bases, 7 bases remained unmatched. From germline, CDR1 is SGHNT and CDR2 YYREEE (reference sequence). CDR3 nucleotides: TGTGCCAGCAGCTTGGGAGGGACAGGGTACGGCGGGGAGCTGTTTTTT. Its protein product is CASSLGGTGYGGELFF.

The chain carries TRBV7-9 and TRBJ1-2, with D maybe TRBD1 (5 bases). V was cut by 0 bases and J by 4 bases, with 9 bases left in between. There are 14 residues in the CDR3. CDR1 SEHNR and CDR2 FQNEAQ come from the germline V gene (reference sequence). The CDR3 loop is CASSLAGDGYGYTF. The CDR3 nucleotides read TGTGCCAGCAGCTTAGCCGGGGACGGCTATGGCTACACCTTC.

The gene calls are TRBV13 and TRBJ2-5, with 15 nucleotides matching TRBD2. The CDR3 is 19 amino acids. CDR1 and CDR2 (germline): PRHDT, FYEKMQ (reference sequence). The ends lost 5 bases at V and 4 bases at J; junction bases unmatched: 14. The chain's CDR3 is CASSIRTSGGAELGETQYF. The CDR3 bases are TGTGCCAGCAGCATTCGGACTAGCGGGGGGGCTGAGTTGGGAGAGACCCAGTACTTC.

The chain has TRBV9 and TRBJ1-3; D might be TRBD1 (6 bases). Germline values: CDR1 SGDLS, CDR2 YYNGEE. With 2 bases removed from V and 0 bases from J, the gap between germline ends came to 12 bases. The CDR3 runs 16 residues. CDR3 in DNA: TGTGCCAGCAGCGTCACAGGGTCGAGCTCTGGAAACACCATATATTTT. Translated: CASSVTGSSSGNTIYF.

This clone was observed once. The chain couples TRBV9 to TRBJ1-4, with TRBD1 identical over 7 bases. Germline V CDR1 and CDR2: SGDLS, YYNGEE. The trim removed 8 bases at V and 10 bases at J, leaving 17 bases unmatched. The CDR3 loop spans 15 amino acids. CDR3 sequence reads: CASSVATGAGGKLFF. The CDR3 nucleotides are TGTGCCAGTTCCGTAGCGACAGGAGCAGGGGGAAAACTGTTTTTT. Full variable domain (outside the CDR3, taken from reference TRBV9 and TRBJ1-4): DSGVTQTPKHLITATGQRVTLRCSPRSGDLSVYWYQQSLDQGLQFLIQYYNGEERAKGNILERFSAQQFPDLHSELNLSSLELGDSALYFCASSVATGAGGKLFFGSGTQLSVL.

The chain carries TRBV27 and TRBJ2-6; TRBD1 matches 10 bases. There are 17 residues in the CDR3. Germline CDR1 and CDR2: MNHEY and SMNVEV (reference sequence). V dropped 4 bases and J dropped 4; count of bases not matched to a gene: 7. The CDR3 DNA reads TGTGCCAGCAGTTCCCCGGGACAGGGGACGGGGGCCAACGTCCTGACTTTC. It yields the protein CASSSPGQGTGANVLTF.

The V and J genes are TRBV6-2 or TRBV6-3 and TRBJ1-5; 9 bases are a match to TRBD1. J gave up 7 bases and V 4 bases, and 8 bases lay outside the gene matches. CDR3 length equals 15 residues. The germline V gene encodes CDR1 MNHEY and CDR2 SVGEGT. This chain's CDR3 is CASSSGTGFGQPQHF. CDR3 DNA: TGTGCCAGCAGTTCCGGGACAGGGTTCGGGCAGCCCCAGCATTTT.

The chain joins TRBV19 to TRBJ1-2; 10 nucleotides match TRBD1. Germline V gene lookup returns CDR1 LNHDA and CDR2 SQIVND (reference sequence). With 3 bases clipped from V and 5 bases from J, the junction kept 9 bases outside the gene matches. CDR3 size: 16 residues. The DNA for the CDR3 is TGTGCCAGTAGTATCCCACCCGGGACAGGGGCGTATGGCTACACCTTC. The encoded protein is CASSIPPGTGAYGYTF.